The entry below describes one T cell receptor (beta chain). What it binds is unknown. Germline-derived CDR1 and CDR2 are WSHSY and SAAADI. The CDR3 is made up of 19 amino acids. Trimming removed 7 bases from V and 0 bases from J; junction bases left unmatched: 16. These data originate in a study of T cells in tuberculosis. As for the study in general: In South Africa, adults with active tuberculosis were compared with IGRA-negative and latently infected IGRA-positive adolescents. Study conclusions and caveats: Active tuberculosis TCR-alpha repertoires lay closer to GMM-specific TCRs than IGRA-negative controls, suggesting clonal expansion.

Using immunoSEQ multiplex PCR, the repertoire was profiled, and TCRdb retains in-frame clones only, with some absent. The sample consists of about 23,000 clones, almost 97% of them appearing once. On average approximately 100,000 T cells per donor were immunosequenced. This clonotype originated in a donor under 30 with latent tuberculosis or without tuberculosis infection. This rearrangement joins TRBV10-2 to TRBJ2-1; 9 nucleotides line up with TRBD2. The sequenced material came from PBMCs. This chain's CDR3 is CASNLGGLAALSSYNEQFF. The CDR3 DNA reads as TGCGCCAGCAACCTAGGGGGACTAGCCGCCCTAAGCTCCTACAATGAGCAGTTCTTC.